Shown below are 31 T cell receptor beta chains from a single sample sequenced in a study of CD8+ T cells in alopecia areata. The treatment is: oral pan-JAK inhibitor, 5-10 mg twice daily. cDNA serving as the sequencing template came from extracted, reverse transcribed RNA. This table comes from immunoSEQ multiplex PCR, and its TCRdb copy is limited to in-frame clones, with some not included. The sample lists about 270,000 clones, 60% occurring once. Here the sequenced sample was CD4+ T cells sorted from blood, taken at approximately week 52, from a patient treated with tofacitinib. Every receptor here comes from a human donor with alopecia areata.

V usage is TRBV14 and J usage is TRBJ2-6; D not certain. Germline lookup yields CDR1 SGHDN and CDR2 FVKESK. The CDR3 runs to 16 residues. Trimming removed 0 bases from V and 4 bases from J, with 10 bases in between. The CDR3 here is CASSQDHGTGANVLTF. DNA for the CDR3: TGTGCCAGCAGCCAAGACCACGGAACCGGGGCCAACGTCCTGACTTTC.

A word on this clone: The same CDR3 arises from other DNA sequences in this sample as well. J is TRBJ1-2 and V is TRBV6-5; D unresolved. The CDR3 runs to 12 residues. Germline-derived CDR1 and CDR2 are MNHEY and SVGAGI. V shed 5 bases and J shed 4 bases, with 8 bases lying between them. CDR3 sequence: CASSRGFYGYTF. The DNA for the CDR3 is TGTGCCAGCAGTCGGGGATTCTATGGCTACACCTTC.

CDR3 sequence (DNA): TGTGCCAGCAGCTTAGTTCCGAGTTGGCAGGCCTACGAGCAGTACTTC. Protein sequence: CASSLVPSWQAYEQYF. V and J are TRBV11-2 and TRBJ2-7; D call uncertain. The length of the CDR3 is 16 residues. V was shortened by 1 base and J by 2 bases, with 15 bases between the two germline ends. Germline V lookup: CDR1 SGHAT, CDR2 FQNNGV.

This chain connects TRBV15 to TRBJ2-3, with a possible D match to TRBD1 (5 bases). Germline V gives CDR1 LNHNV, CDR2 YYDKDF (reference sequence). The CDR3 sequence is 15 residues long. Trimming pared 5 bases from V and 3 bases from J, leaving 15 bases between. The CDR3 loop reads CATSHRKGITDTQYF. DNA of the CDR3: TGTGCCACCAGCCATCGGAAGGGGATAACAGATACGCAGTATTTT.

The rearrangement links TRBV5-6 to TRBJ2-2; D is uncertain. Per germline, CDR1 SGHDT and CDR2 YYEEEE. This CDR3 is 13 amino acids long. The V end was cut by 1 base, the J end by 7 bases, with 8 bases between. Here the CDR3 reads CASSLMVDGELFF. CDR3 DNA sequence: TGTGCCAGCAGCTTGATGGTTGACGGGGAGCTGTTTTTT.

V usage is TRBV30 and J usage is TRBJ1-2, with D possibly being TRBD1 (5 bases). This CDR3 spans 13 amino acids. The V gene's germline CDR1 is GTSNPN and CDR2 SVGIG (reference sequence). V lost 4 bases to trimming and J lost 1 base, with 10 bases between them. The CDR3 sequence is CAWIGGNNYGYTF. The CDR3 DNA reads TGTGCCTGGATCGGGGGGAATAACTATGGCTACACCTTC.

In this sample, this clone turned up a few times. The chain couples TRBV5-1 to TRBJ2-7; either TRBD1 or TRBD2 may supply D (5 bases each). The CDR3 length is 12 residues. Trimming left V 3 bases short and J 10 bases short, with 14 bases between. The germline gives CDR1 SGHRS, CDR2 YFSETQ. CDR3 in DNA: TGCGCCAGCAGCTCAGGGACGGGAAAACAGTACTTC. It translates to CASSSGTGKQYF.

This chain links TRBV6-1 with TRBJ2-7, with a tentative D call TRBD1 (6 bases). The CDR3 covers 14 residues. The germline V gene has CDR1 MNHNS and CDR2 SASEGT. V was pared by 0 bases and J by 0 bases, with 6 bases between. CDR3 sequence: CASSEARGSYEQYF. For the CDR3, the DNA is TGTGCCAGCAGTGAAGCCAGGGGCTCCTACGAGCAGTACTTC.

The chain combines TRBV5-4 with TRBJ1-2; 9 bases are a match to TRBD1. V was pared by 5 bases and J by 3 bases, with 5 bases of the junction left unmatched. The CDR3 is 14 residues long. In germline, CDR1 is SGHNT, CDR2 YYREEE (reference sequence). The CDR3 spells CASRYTGGDYGYTF. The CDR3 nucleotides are TGTGCCAGCAGATACACAGGGGGCGACTATGGCTACACCTTC.

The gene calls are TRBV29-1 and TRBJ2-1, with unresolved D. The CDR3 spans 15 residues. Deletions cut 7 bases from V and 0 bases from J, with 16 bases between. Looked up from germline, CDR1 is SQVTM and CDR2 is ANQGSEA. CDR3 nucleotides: TGCAGCGGGGGTCCCAAAAAGGGCTCCTACAATGAGCAGTTCTTC. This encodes CSGGPKKGSYNEQFF.

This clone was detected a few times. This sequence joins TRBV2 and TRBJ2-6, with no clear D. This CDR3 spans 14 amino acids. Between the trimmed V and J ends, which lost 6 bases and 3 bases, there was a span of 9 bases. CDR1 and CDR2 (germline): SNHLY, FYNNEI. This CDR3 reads CASSGWGGANVLTF. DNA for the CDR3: TGTGCCAGCAGCGGTTGGGGTGGGGCCAACGTCCTGACTTTC. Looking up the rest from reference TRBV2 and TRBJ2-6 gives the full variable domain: EPEVTQTPSHQVTQMGQEVILRCVPISNHLYFYWYRQILGQKVEFLVSFYNNEISEKSEIFDDQFSVERPDGSNFTLKIRSTKLEDSAMYFCASSGWGGANVLTFGAGSRLTVL.

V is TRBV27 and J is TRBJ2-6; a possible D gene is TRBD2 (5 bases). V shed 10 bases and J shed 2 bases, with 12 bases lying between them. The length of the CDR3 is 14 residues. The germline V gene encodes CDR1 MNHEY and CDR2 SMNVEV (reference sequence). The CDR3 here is CATSGIAGANVLTF. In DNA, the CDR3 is TGTGCCACCTCGGGGATCGCTGGGGCCAACGTCCTGACTTTC.

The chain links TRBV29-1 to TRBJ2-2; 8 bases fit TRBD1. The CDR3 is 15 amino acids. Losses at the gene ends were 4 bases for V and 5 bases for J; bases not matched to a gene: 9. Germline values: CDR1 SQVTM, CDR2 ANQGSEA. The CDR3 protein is CSVGPDRVGTGELFF. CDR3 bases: TGCAGCGTTGGCCCGGACAGGGTTGGGACCGGGGAGCTGTTTTTT.

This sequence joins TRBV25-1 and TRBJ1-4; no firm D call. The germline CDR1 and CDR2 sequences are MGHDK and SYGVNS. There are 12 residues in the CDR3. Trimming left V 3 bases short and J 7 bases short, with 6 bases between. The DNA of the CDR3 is TGTGCCAGCAGTGAGGCAGGTGAAAAACTGTTTTTT. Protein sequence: CASSEAGEKLFF.

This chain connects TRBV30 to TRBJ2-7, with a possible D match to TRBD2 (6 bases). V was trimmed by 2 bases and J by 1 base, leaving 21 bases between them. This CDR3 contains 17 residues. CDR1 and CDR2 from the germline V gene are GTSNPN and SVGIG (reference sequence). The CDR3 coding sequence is TGTGCCTGGAGTCCATACCTTGGCCGGCGGGGTTCCTACGAGCAGTACTTC. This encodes CAWSPYLGRRGSYEQYF. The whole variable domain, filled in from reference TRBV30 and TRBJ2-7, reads SQTIHQWPATLVQPVGSPLSLECTVEGTSNPNLYWYRQAAGRGLQLLFYSVGIGQISSEVPQNLSASRPQDRQFILSSKKLLLSDSGFYLCAWSPYLGRRGSYEQYFGPGTRLTVT.

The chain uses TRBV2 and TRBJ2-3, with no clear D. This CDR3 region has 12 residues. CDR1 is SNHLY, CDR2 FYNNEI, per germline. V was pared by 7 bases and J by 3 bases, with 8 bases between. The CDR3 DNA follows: TGTGCCAGCATGTTAGTGACAGATACGCAGTATTTT. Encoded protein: CASMLVTDTQYF.

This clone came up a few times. The CDR3 nucleotides are TGTGCCAGCAGCTTATTGGGACAGGGGTCTTCACCCCTCCACTTT. Its translation: CASSLLGQGSSPLHF. The rearrangement uses TRBV7-2 and TRBJ1-6, with 10 bases matching TRBD1. The germline V gene encodes CDR1 SGHTA and CDR2 FQGNSA. Trimming took 2 bases from V and 9 from J; bases not matched to a gene: 4. The length of the CDR3 is 15 residues.

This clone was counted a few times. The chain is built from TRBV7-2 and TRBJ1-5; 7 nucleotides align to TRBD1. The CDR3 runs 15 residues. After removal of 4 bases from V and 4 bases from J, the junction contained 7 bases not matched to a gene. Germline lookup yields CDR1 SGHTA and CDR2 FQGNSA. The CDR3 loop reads CASSSQGGENQPQHF. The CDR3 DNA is TGTGCCAGCAGCTCGCAGGGGGGGGAAAATCAGCCCCAGCATTTT.

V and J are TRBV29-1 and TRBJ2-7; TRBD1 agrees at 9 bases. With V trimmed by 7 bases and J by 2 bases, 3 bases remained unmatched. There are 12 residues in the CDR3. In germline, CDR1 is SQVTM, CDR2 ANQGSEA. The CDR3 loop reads CSAGDRAYEQYF. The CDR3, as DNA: TGCAGCGCCGGGGACAGGGCCTACGAGCAGTACTTC.

CDR3 nucleotides: TGTGCCAGCAGCTACAAGACGAACACTGAAGCTTTCTTT. It encodes CASSYKTNTEAFF. J is TRBJ1-1 and V is TRBV7-9; no reliable D call. There are 13 residues in the CDR3. Germline CDR1 SEHNR, CDR2 FQNEAQ (reference sequence). Trimming cost V 4 bases and J 1 base, with 7 bases left between them.

CDR3 sequence reads: CASSLKGMNEAFF. For the CDR3, the DNA is TGTGCCAGCAGCTTAAAAGGGATGAATGAAGCTTTCTTT. The V gene is TRBV7-3, the J gene TRBJ1-1, with D uncertain. Germline V gives CDR1 SGHTA, CDR2 FQGTGA. The CDR3 covers 13 residues. Trimming pared 1 base from V and 7 bases from J, leaving 10 bases between. The whole variable domain, filled in from reference TRBV7-3 and TRBJ1-1, reads GAGVSQTPSNKVTEKGKYVELRCDPISGHTALYWYRQSLGQGPEFLIYFQGTGAADDSGLPNDRFFAVRPEGSVSTLKIQRTERGDSAVYLCASSLKGMNEAFFGQGTRLTVV.

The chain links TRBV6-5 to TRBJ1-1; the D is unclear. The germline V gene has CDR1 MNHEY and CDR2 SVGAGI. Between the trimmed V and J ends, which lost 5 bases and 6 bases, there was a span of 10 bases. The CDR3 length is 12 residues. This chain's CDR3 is CASSLGDAEAFF. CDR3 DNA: TGTGCCAGCAGTCTCGGGGATGCTGAAGCTTTCTTT.

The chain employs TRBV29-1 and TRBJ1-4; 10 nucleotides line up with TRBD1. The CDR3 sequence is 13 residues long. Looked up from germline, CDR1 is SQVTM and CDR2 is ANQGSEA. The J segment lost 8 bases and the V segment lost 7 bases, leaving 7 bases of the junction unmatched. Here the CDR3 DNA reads TGCAGCGCAACCGACAGGGGGCACGAAAAACTGTTTTTT. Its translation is CSATDRGHEKLFF.

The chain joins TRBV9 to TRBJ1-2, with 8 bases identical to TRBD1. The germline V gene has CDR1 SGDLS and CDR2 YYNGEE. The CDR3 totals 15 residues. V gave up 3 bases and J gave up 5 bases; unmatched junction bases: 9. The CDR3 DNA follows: TGTGCCAGCAGCGCCCCGGAACAGGGGGGGTATGGCTACACCTTC. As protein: CASSAPEQGGYGYTF.

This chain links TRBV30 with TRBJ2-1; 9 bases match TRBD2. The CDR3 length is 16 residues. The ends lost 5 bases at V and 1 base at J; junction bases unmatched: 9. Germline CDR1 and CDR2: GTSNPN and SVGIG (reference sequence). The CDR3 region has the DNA TGTGCCTGGGCTGGCGGGGGGGCGTCGTCCTACAATGAGCAGTTCTTC. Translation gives CAWAGGGASSYNEQFF. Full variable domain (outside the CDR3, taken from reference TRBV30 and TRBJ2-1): SQTIHQWPATLVQPVGSPLSLECTVEGTSNPNLYWYRQAAGRGLQLLFYSVGIGQISSEVPQNLSASRPQDRQFILSSKKLLLSDSGFYLCAWAGGGASSYNEQFFGPGTRLTVL.

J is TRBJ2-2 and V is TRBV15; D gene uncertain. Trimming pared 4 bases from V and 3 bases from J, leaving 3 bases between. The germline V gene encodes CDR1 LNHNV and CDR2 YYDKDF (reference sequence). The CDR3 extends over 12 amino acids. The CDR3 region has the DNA TGTGCCACCAGCATCGACACCGGGGAGCTGTTTTTT. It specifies CATSIDTGELFF. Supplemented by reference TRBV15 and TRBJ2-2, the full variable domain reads DAMVIQNPRYQVTQFGKPVTLSCSQTLNHNVMYWYQQKSSQAPKLLFHYYDKDFNNEADTPDNFQSRRPNTSFCFLDIRSPGLGDTAMYLCATSIDTGELFFGEGSRLTVL.

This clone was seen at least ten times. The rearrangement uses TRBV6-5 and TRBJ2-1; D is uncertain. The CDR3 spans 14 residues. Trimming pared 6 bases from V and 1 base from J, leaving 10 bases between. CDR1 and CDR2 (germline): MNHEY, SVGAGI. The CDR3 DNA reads TGTGCCAGCAGAGCCGACAAGTCCTACAATGAGCAGTTCTTC. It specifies CASRADKSYNEQFF.

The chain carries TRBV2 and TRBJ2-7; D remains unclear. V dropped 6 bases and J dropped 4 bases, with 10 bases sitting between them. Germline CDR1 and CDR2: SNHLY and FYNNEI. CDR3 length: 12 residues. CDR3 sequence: CASRGWNYEQYF. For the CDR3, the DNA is TGTGCCAGCAGGGGGTGGAATTACGAGCAGTACTTC.

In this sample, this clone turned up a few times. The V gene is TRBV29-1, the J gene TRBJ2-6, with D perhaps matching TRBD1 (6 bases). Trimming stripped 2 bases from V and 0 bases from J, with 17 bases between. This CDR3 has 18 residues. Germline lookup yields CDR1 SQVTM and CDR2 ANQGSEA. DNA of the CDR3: TGCAGCGTTGAATTGGTTGGACAGTTCTTCTCTGGGGCCAACGTCCTGACTTTC. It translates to CSVELVGQFFSGANVLTF.

The DNA of the CDR3 is TGTGCCAGCAGTCCCCCTAGCGGGGGGGCCCAGGGTTACAATGAGCAGTTCTTC. The encoded protein is CASSPPSGGAQGYNEQFF. The V and J genes are TRBV25-1 and TRBJ2-1; 12 bases fit TRBD2. This CDR3 is built from 18 residues. Germline trimming cut 5 bases from V and 4 bases from J; bases unmatched to any gene: 12. Germline V gene lookup returns CDR1 MGHDK and CDR2 SYGVNS.

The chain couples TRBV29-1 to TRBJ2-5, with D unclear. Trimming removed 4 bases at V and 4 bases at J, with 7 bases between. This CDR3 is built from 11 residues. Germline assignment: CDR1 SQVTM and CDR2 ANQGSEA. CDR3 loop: CSVGQLETQYF. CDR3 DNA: TGCAGCGTTGGGCAATTAGAGACCCAGTACTTC. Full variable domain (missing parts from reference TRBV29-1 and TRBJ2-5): SAVISQKPSRDICQRGTSLTIQCQVDSQVTMMFWYRQQPGQSLTLIATANQGSEATYESGFVIDKFPISRPNLTFSTLTVSNMSPEDSSIYLCSVGQLETQYFGPGTRLLVL.